This T cell receptor beta chain emerged from a study of a mutant IDH1 vaccine in newly diagnosed glioma. On this clone itself: Its target is not known.

Using immunoSEQ multiplex PCR, the repertoire was profiled, and TCRdb retains in-frame clones only, with some absent. The sample records about 94,000 clones, 89% being singletons. Time point reported: week 47, end of study. Topical imiquimod was applied with each vaccine dose, which held 300 ug of mutant IDH1 20-mer peptide. CDR3 length equals 16 residues. In germline, CDR1 is SGHAT, CDR2 FQNNGV. Trimming at V came to 6 bases and at J to 8 bases, leaving 19 bases not matched to a gene. The clonotype comes from a woman aged 50 to 60 with glioma. Here the sequenced sample was PBMCs, taken from a glioma patient whose treatment included an IDH1 peptide vaccine. The chain carries TRBV11-2 and TRBJ2-7; 7 bases line up with TRBD2. The CDR3 loop reads CASSFREGRAQTKQYF. The CDR3 bases are TGTGCCAGCAGTTTTAGGGAAGGGAGGGCCCAAACCAAGCAGTACTTC.